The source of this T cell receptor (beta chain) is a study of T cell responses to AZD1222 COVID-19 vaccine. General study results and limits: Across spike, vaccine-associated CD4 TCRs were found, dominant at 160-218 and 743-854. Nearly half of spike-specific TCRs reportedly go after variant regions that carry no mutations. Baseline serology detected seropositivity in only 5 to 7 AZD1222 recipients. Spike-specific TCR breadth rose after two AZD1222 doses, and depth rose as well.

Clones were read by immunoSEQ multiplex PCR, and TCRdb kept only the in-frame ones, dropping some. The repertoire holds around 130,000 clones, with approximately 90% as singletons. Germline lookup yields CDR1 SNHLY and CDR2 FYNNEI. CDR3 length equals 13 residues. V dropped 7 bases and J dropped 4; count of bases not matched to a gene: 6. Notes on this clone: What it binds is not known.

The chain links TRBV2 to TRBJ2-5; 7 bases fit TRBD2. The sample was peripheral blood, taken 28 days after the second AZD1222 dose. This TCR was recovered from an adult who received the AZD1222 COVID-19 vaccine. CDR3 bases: TGTGCCAGCACGGCGGGGGAGGGAGAGACCCAGTACTTC. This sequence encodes CASTAGEGETQYF.